Listed below are T cell receptor beta chains from one sample, sequenced in a study of coeliac disease. Repertoires were generated with immunoSEQ multiplex PCR, while TCRdb's copy carries only in-frame clones and drops some. The table lists about 6,500 clones, around 62% of them singletons. Material for sequencing was lymphocytes from the gut lamina propria. The receptor set was obtained from a man aged 55 to 70 with celiac disease on a gluten-free diet. Both conserved end residues are part of each CDR3. A D gene is named only where the DNA matches it firmly. Some rows mark clone size as missing; the rest say once, few, many or name a class of expanded clone.

J gene,clone size,V gene,D gene,CDR3 protein,CDR3 DNA
TRBJ1-5,few,TRBV2,TRBD1,CASRPGGSSNQPQHF,TGTGCCAGCAGGCCAGGGGGTAGTAGCAATCAGCCCCAGCATTTT
TRBJ1-6,-,TRBV6-1,TRBD1,CASSEGAGGNSPLHF,TGTGCCAGCAGTGAAGGGGCAGGGGGTAATTCACCCCTCCACTTT
TRBJ2-1,-,TRBV5-1,TRBD2,CASSLSGGAHEQFF,TGCGCCAGCAGCTTAAGCGGGGGGGCCCATGAGCAGTTCTTC
TRBJ1-2,few,TRBV10-3,TRBD1,CAISPGQGNYGYTF,TGTGCCATCAGCCCCGGACAGGGAAACTATGGCTACACCTTC
TRBJ2-5,-,TRBV7-2,-,CASSLSRQETQYF,TGTGCCAGCAGCTTAAGCAGGCAAGAGACCCAGTACTTC
TRBJ2-3,-,TRBV11-3,TRBD1,CASSIGQAVDTQYF,TGTGCCAGCAGCATCGGACAGGCAGTAGATACGCAGTATTTT
TRBJ1-2,-,TRBV6-4,TRBD1,CASSYSIGTEINYGYTF,TGTGCCAGCAGTTACTCGATAGGGACAGAAATTAACTATGGCTACACCTTC
TRBJ1-5,-,TRBV15,TRBD1,CATSRETGGGQPQHF,TGTGCCACCAGCAGAGAGACAGGGGGCGGCCAGCCCCAGCATTTT
TRBJ2-1,once,TRBV6-6,-,CASSYEVLASYNEQFF,TGTGCCAGCAGTTACGAGGTCCTAGCGTCATACAATGAGCAGTTCTTC
TRBJ1-1,few,TRBV6-6,-,CASSYGQGTEAFF,TGTGCCAGCAGTTACGGGCAGGGCACTGAAGCTTTCTTT
TRBJ2-7,-,TRBV7-9,-,CASSPLGGQVGGNEQYF,TGTGCCAGCAGCCCGCTGGGGGGGCAGGTCGGTGGTAACGAGCAGTACTTC
TRBJ1-3,-,TRBV30,TRBD1,CAWNPGTGIGNTIYF,TGTGCCTGGAATCCCGGGACAGGGATTGGAAACACCATATATTTT
TRBJ1-1,-,TRBV7-7,-,CASSLARHLEAFF,TGTGCTAGCAGCTTAGCGAGGCATCTTGAAGCTTTCTTT
TRBJ1-6,few,TRBV28,-,CASTRGQTNSPLHF,TGTGCCAGTACAAGAGGACAGACAAATTCACCCCTCCACTTT
TRBJ2-7,-,TRBV7-9,-,CASSPGVGYEQYF,TGTGCCAGCAGCCCAGGGGTCGGCTACGAGCAGTACTTC
TRBJ1-2,-,TRBV25-1,TRBD1,CASSARDRGPSFYGYTF,TGTGCCAGCAGTGCCCGGGACAGGGGGCCCTCATTCTATGGCTACACCTTC
TRBJ2-1,-,TRBV10-3,-,CAISESIGTGMGNEQFF,TGTGCCATCAGTGAGTCGATAGGTACAGGGATGGGGAATGAGCAGTTCTTC
TRBJ2-7,-,TRBV7-3,-,CASSPRQGGEQYF,TGTGCCAGCAGCCCCCGGCAGGGAGGCGAGCAGTACTTC
TRBJ1-5,few,TRBV6-1,-,CASSGHYRRGPNSNQPQHF,TGTGCCAGCAGTGGACACTACCGGCGGGGGCCAAATAGCAATCAGCCCCAGCATTTT
TRBJ2-7,once,TRBV9,TRBD1,CASSGGQGGYEQYF,TGTGCCAGCAGCGGGGGACAGGGGGGCTACGAGCAGTACTTC
TRBJ1-1,-,TRBV6-5,-,CASNNRGAFF,TGTGCCAGCAACAACCGGGGGGCTTTCTTT
TRBJ2-7,few,TRBV2,TRBD2,CASRSSTSAYEQYF,TGTGCCAGCAGGTCCTCCACTAGCGCCTACGAGCAGTACTTC
TRBJ2-7,-,TRBV5-1,TRBD2,CASSLEASGREQYF,TGCGCCAGCAGCTTGGAAGCTAGCGGAAGGGAGCAGTACTTC
TRBJ2-2,-,TRBV5-1,-,CASSLRQTAGELFF,TGCGCCAGCAGCTTGCGACAGACGGCCGGGGAGCTGTTTTTT
TRBJ2-7,-,TRBV19,-,CANHSHRYYEQYF,TGTGCCAACCACTCCCATCGTTACTACGAGCAGTACTTC
TRBJ2-1,few,TRBV6-5,-,CASSYSIGGPYNEQFF,TGTGCCAGCAGTTACTCGATCGGCGGGCCTTACAATGAGCAGTTCTTC
TRBJ2-5,-,TRBV6-5,-,CASSYSRVETQYF,TGTGCCAGCAGTTACTCGAGGGTGGAGACCCAGTACTTC
TRBJ2-1,-,TRBV4-2,-,CASSHENNEQFF,TGTGCCAGCAGCCATGAGAACAATGAGCAGTTCTTC